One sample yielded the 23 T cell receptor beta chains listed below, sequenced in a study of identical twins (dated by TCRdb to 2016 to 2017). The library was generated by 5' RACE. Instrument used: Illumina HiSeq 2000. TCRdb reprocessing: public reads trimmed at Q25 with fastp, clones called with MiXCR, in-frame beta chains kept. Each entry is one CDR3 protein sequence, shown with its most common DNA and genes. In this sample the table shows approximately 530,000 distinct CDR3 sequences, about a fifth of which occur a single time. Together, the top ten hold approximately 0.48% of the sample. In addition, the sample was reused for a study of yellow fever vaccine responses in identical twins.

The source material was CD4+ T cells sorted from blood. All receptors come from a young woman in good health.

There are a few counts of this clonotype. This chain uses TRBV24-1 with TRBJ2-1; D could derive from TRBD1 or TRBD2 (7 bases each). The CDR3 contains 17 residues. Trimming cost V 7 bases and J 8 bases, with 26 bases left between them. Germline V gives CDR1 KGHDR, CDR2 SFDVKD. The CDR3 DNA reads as TGTGCCACCAGGCCCCGCGGGAGCGGGCCCACAGGGGATGAGCAGTTCTTC. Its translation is CATRPRGSGPTGDEQFF.

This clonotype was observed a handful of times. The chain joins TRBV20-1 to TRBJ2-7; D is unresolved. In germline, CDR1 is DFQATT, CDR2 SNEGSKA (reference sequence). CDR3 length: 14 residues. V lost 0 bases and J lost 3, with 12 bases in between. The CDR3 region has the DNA TGCAGTGCTAGAGATGGCCACACCGACTACGAGCAGTACGTC. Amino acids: CSARDGHTDYEQYV.

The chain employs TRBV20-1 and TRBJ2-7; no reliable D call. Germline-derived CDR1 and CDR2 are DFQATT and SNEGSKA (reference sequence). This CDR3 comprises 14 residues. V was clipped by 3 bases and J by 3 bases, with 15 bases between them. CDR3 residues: CSARRLDDVYEQYV. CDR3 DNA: TGCAGTGCTAGGAGACTGGACGATGTCTACGAGCAGTACGTC.

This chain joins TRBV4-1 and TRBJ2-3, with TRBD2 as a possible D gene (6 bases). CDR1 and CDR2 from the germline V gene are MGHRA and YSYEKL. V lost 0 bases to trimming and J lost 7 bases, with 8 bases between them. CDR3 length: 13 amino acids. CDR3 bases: TGCGCCAGCAGCCAAGAAACTAGCAATACGCAGTATTTT. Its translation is CASSQETSNTQYF.

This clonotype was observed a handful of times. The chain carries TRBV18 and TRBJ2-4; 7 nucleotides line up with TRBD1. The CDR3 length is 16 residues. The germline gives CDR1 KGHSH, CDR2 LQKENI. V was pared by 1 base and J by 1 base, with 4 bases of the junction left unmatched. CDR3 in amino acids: CASSPQGAAAKNIQYF. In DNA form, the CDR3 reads TGTGCCAGCTCACCACAGGGGGCGGCGGCCAAAAACATTCAGTACTTC.

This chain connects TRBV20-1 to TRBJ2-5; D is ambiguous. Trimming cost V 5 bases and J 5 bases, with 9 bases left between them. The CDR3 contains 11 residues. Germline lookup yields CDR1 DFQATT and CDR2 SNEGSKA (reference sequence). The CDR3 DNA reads TGCAGTGCTCCGAAAACGGAGACCCAGTACTTC. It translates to CSAPKTETQYF.

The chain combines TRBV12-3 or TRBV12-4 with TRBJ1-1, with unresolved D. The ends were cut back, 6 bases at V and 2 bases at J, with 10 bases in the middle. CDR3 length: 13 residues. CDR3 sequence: CASSQRSNTEAFF. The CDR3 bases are TGTGCCAGCAGCCAGAGGTCCAACACTGAAGCTTTCTTT.

The CDR3 coding sequence is TGCAGCGTACCGGGACAGCGAACCTACAATGAGCAGTTCTTC. Encoded protein: CSVPGQRTYNEQFF. The genes are TRBV29-1 and TRBJ2-1; TRBD1 matches 7 bases. The CDR3 loop spans 14 amino acids. J gave up 2 bases and V 6 bases, and 7 bases lay outside the gene matches. Germline V lookup: CDR1 SQVTM, CDR2 ANQGSEA.

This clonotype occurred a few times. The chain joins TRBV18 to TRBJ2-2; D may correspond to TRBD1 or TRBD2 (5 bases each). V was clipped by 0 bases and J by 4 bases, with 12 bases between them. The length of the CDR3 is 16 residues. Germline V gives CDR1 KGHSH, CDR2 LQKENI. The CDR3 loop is CASSPPMAGTTGELFF. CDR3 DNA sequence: TGTGCCAGCTCACCACCGATGGCAGGGACCACCGGGGAGCTGTTTTTT.

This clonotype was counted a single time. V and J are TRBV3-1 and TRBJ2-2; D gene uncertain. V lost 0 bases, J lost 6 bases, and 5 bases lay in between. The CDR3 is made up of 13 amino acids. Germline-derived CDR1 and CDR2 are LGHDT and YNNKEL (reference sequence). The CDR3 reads CASSQDVSGELFF. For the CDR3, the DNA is TGTGCCAGCAGCCAAGATGTATCCGGGGAGCTGTTTTTT.

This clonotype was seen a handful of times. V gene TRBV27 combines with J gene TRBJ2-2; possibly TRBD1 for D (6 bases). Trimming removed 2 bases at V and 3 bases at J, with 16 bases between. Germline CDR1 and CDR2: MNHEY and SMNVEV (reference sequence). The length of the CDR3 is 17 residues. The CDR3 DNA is TGTGCCAGCAGTTTAATGGTTAGGGGGAGCTACACCGGGGAGCTGTTTTTT. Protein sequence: CASSLMVRGSYTGELFF.

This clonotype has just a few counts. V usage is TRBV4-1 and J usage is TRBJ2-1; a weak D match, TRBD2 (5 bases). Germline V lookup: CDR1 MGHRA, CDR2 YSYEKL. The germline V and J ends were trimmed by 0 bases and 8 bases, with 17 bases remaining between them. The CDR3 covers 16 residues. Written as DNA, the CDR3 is TGCGCCAGCAGCCAAGACTCTGGGTTCGGGGTGTATGAGCAGTTCTTC. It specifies CASSQDSGFGVYEQFF.

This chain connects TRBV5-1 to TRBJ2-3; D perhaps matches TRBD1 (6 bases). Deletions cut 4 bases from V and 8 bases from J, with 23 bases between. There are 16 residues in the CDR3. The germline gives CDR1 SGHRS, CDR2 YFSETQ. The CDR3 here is CASSRDNPEGIGTQYF. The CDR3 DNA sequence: TGCGCCAGCAGCCGGGACAATCCCGAAGGAATAGGTACGCAGTATTTT.

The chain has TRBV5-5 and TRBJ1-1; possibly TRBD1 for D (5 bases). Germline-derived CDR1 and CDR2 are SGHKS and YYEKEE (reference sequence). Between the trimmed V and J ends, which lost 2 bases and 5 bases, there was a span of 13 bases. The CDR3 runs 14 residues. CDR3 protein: CASSFLGRVTEAFF. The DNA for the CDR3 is TGTGCCAGCAGCTTCTTAGGCAGGGTGACTGAAGCTTTCTTT.

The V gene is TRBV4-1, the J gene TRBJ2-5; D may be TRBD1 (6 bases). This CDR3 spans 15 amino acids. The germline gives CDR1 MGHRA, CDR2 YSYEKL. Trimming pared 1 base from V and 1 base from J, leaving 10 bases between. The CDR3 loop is CASSQVGHLQETQYF. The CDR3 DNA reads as TGCGCCAGCAGCCAAGTGGGACACCTCCAAGAGACCCAGTACTTC.

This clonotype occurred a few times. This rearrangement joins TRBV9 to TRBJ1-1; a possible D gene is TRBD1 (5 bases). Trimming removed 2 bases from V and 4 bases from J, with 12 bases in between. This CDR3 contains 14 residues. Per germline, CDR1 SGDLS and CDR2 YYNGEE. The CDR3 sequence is CASSVTRESTEAFF. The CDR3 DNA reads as TGTGCCAGCAGCGTTACCAGGGAGAGCACTGAAGCTTTCTTT.

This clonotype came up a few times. The CDR3 reads CASSSQGLARETQYF. For the CDR3, the DNA is TGTGCCAGCAGCTCCCAGGGACTAGCTCGGGAGACCCAGTACTTC. The chain joins TRBV7-3 to TRBJ2-5; 9 nucleotides match TRBD2. V dropped 4 bases and J dropped 5; count of bases not matched to a gene: 8. CDR3 length: 15 amino acids. Germline V CDR1 and CDR2: SGHTA, FQGTGA. Full variable domain (remainder filled in from reference TRBV7-3 and TRBJ2-5): GAGVSQTPSNKVTEKGKYVELRCDPISGHTALYWYRQSLGQGPEFLIYFQGTGAADDSGLPNDRFFAVRPEGSVSTLKIQRTERGDSAVYLCASSSQGLARETQYFGPGTRLLVL.

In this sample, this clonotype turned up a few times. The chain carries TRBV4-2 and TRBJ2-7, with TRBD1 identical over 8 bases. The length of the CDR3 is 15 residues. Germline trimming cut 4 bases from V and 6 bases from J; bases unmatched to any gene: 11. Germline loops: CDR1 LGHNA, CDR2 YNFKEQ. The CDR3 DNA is TGTGCCAGCAGCCCCGTAACAGGGGGGTACGGCGAGCAGTACTTC. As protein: CASSPVTGGYGEQYF.

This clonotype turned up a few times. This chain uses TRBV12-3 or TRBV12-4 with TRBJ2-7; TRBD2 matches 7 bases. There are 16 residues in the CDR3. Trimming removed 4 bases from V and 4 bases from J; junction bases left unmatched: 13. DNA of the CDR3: TGTGCCAGCAGTTCGTGGCTAGAGGCGGGAGTTTACGAGCAGTACTTC. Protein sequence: CASSSWLEAGVYEQYF.

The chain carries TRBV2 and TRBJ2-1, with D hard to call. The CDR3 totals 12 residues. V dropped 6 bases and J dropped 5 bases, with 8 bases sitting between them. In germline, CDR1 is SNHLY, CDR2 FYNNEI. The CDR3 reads CASRGPHNEQFF. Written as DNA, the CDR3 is TGTGCCAGCAGAGGACCTCACAATGAGCAGTTCTTC.

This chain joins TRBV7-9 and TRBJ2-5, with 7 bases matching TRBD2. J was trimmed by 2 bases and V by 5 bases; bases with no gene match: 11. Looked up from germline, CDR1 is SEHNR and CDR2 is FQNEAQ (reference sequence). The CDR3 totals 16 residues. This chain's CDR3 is CASSIQAWEGQETQYF. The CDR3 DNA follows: TGTGCCAGCAGCATACAAGCTTGGGAGGGGCAAGAGACCCAGTACTTC.

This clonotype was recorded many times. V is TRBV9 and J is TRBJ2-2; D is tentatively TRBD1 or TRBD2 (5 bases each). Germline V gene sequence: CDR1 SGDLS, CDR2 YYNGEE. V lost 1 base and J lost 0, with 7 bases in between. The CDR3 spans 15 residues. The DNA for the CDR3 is TGTGCCAGCAGCGTACAGGGAGCGAACACCGGGGAGCTGTTTTTT. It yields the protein CASSVQGANTGELFF.

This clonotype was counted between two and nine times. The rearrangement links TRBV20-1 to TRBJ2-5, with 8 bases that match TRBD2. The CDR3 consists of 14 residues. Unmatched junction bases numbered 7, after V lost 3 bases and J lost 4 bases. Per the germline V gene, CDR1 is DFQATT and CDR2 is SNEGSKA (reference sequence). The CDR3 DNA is TGCAGTGCTAGTCCGGGAGGGACTACAGAGACCCAGTACTTC. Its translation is CSASPGGTTETQYF.